Shown below are 18 T cell receptor beta chains from a single sample sequenced in a study of shared clonotypes between healthy human individuals. Produced via immunoSEQ multiplex PCR; TCRdb's table is partial and in-frame only. Here the sample spans some 800,000 clones, approximately 92% being singletons. CD45RO-negative, CCR7-selected cells formed the naive CD8 fraction, which excluded terminally differentiated effector memory CD45RA+ cells. Sequences were obtained from naive CD8+ T cells sorted from blood. The receptors stem from a young man in good health.

This clone was recorded only once. V and J are TRBV15 and TRBJ2-7; the match to TRBD1 covers 12 bases. The CDR3 runs 14 residues. J lost 7 bases, V lost 5 bases, and 6 bases had no gene match. CDR1 and CDR2 from the germline V gene are LNHNV and YYDKDF (reference sequence). The CDR3 DNA reads as TGTGCCACCAGCGCCCGGGACAGGGGGCGTGAGCAGTACTTC. This sequence encodes CATSARDRGREQYF.

The chain recombines TRBV4-2 with TRBJ2-1; maybe TRBD2 (5 bases). V gave up 0 bases and J gave up 2 bases, with 11 bases separating them. Germline CDR1 reads LGHNA; CDR2 reads YNFKEQ. This CDR3 spans 16 amino acids. The CDR3 reads CASSQDVSGAYNEQFF. In nucleotides, the CDR3 is TGTGCCAGCAGCCAAGATGTGAGCGGAGCCTACAATGAGCAGTTCTTC.

Note on this clone: Other DNA variants within this sample encode the same CDR3. The chain is built from TRBV7-9 and TRBJ2-7; a possible D gene is TRBD1 (5 bases). The ends were cut back, 4 bases at V and 1 base at J, with 8 bases in the middle. This CDR3 is 13 amino acids long. CDR1 is SEHNR and CDR2 is FQNEAQ in the germline V gene (reference sequence). CDR3 nucleotide sequence: TGTGCCAGCAGCTCCGACAGTTCCTACGAGCAGTACTTC. Protein product: CASSSDSSYEQYF.

This clone has just one count. The chain uses TRBV6-1 and TRBJ1-1, with unresolved D. V was shortened by 5 bases and J by 1 base, with 11 bases between the two germline ends. The germline V gene has CDR1 MNHNS and CDR2 SASEGT. The CDR3 is 14 residues long. The CDR3 here is CASSFPGENTEAFF. In nucleotides, the CDR3 is TGTGCCAGCAGTTTTCCGGGAGAGAACACTGAAGCTTTCTTT.

The chain recombines TRBV6-1 with TRBJ2-2; D is tentatively TRBD1 or TRBD2 (5 bases each). CDR1 and CDR2 from the germline V gene are MNHNS and SASEGT. This CDR3 is built from 16 residues. The germline V and J ends were trimmed by 3 bases and 4 bases, with 15 bases remaining between them. The CDR3 spells CASSEARDAFTGELFF. In DNA, the CDR3 is TGTGCCAGCAGTGAGGCAAGGGACGCTTTCACCGGGGAGCTGTTTTTT.

The CDR3 protein is CASSQGLAYEQYF. Here the CDR3 DNA reads TGTGCCAGCAGTCAAGGACTAGCCTACGAGCAGTACTTC. The chain links TRBV27 to TRBJ2-7; 7 bases are a match to TRBD2. There are 13 residues in the CDR3. V shed 5 bases, J shed 2 bases, and the junction held 3 bases outside the gene matches. Germline V gene lookup returns CDR1 MNHEY and CDR2 SMNVEV (reference sequence).

The J gene is TRBJ2-5, the V gene TRBV6-5; a possible D gene is TRBD2 (5 bases). The CDR3 is made up of 15 amino acids. The ends were cut back, 1 base at V and 3 bases at J, with 12 bases in the middle. Germline-derived CDR1 and CDR2 are MNHEY and SVGAGI. The CDR3 spells CASSYLAGAEETQYF. The DNA of the CDR3 is TGTGCCAGCAGTTACTTGGCGGGCGCGGAAGAGACCCAGTACTTC.

This clone has more than one count but fewer than ten. The CDR3 protein is CASSVGELLEQYF. The DNA of the CDR3 is TGTGCCAGCAGCGTGGGAGAATTGCTGGAGCAGTACTTC. This rearrangement joins TRBV7-9 to TRBJ2-7; the D gene is possibly TRBD2 (5 bases). Germline-derived CDR1 and CDR2 are SEHNR and FQNEAQ (reference sequence). V lost 5 bases and J lost 7, with 15 bases in between. The CDR3 loop spans 13 amino acids.

The genes are TRBV7-9 and TRBJ1-1; tentatively, D is TRBD1 (5 bases). This CDR3 region has 14 residues. CDR1 and CDR2 from the germline V gene are SEHNR and FQNEAQ (reference sequence). V was cut by 3 bases and J by 8 bases, with 16 bases left in between. The CDR3 sequence is CASSFAQAAREAFF. The CDR3 nucleotides read TGTGCCAGCAGCTTCGCACAGGCGGCTCGGGAAGCTTTCTTT.

The chain joins TRBV2 to TRBJ2-2; D uncertain. The germline V and J ends were trimmed by 3 bases and 1 base, with 6 bases remaining between them. The CDR3 has 14 residues. Per germline, CDR1 SNHLY and CDR2 FYNNEI. As DNA, the CDR3 is TGTGCCAGCAGTGACTCCCTGAACACCGGGGAGCTGTTTTTT. Amino acids: CASSDSLNTGELFF.

This chain connects TRBV10-3 to TRBJ2-5; D is perhaps TRBD1 or TRBD2 (5 bases each). V lost 2 bases and J 1 base, leaving 14 bases between the germline ends. The CDR3 spans 16 residues. Germline CDR1 and CDR2: ENHRY and SYGVKD. As DNA, the CDR3 is TGTGCCATCAGTGAGCCCAGGGAGAGGCCCCAAGAGACCCAGTACTTC. Translation gives CAISEPRERPQETQYF.

V is TRBV6-5 and J is TRBJ2-1; 14 bases are shared with TRBD2. This CDR3 region has 14 residues. CDR1 and CDR2 (germline): MNHEY, SVGAGI. V lost 8 bases, J lost 8 bases, and 5 bases stayed unmatched. CDR3: CASSMGLAGDEQFF. In DNA form, the CDR3 reads TGTGCCAGCTCTATGGGACTAGCGGGAGATGAGCAGTTCTTC.

The chain combines TRBV27 with TRBJ1-5; perhaps TRBD1 as D (5 bases). Germline V lookup: CDR1 MNHEY, CDR2 SMNVEV (reference sequence). This CDR3 contains 13 residues. V was clipped by 5 bases and J by 9 bases, with 14 bases between them. The CDR3 DNA sequence: TGTGCCAGCAGTCCTACCGGGGGAAGGCCCCAGCATTTT. Encoded protein: CASSPTGGRPQHF.

The genes are TRBV7-9 and TRBJ2-7, with 9 bases identical to TRBD1. The CDR3 is 14 amino acids. From germline, CDR1 is SEHNR and CDR2 FQNEAQ (reference sequence). The V gene end was trimmed by 4 bases and the J gene end by 2 bases; junction bases not matched to a gene: 3. CDR3: CASSWTGAAYEQYF. CDR3 DNA: TGTGCCAGCAGCTGGACAGGGGCGGCCTACGAGCAGTACTTC.

The chain joins TRBV7-8 to TRBJ2-1, with D unclear. This CDR3 comprises 13 residues. Looked up from germline, CDR1 is SGHVS and CDR2 is FQNEAQ. V lost 6 bases and J lost 5, with 11 bases in between. In DNA, the CDR3 is TGTGCCAGCAGTTCAGTCTTTCACAATGAGCAGTTCTTC. Its translation is CASSSVFHNEQFF.

This chain uses TRBV4-1 with TRBJ2-1; D ambiguous. The V and J ends lost 0 bases and 8 bases respectively, with 8 bases between them. Germline assignment: CDR1 MGHRA and CDR2 YSYEKL. The CDR3 runs to 13 residues. The CDR3 reads CASSQEWVDEQFF. CDR3 coding DNA: TGCGCCAGCAGCCAAGAATGGGTCGATGAGCAGTTCTTC.

V usage is TRBV29-1 and J usage is TRBJ2-3; 7 nucleotides line up with TRBD2. The CDR3 runs 16 residues. Germline V gene data show CDR1 as SQVTM and CDR2 as ANQGSEA. Unmatched junction bases numbered 6, after V lost 0 bases and J lost 0 bases. The CDR3 coding sequence is TGCAGCGTTGAAGATCGGCTAGCGGAAAGCACAGATACGCAGTATTTT. It yields the protein CSVEDRLAESTDTQYF.

This chain uses TRBV6-1 with TRBJ1-5; TRBD1 is a possible D gene (6 bases). V dropped 2 bases and J dropped 4 bases, with 12 bases sitting between them. CDR1 is MNHNS and CDR2 is SASEGT in the germline V gene. This CDR3 has 15 amino acids. This CDR3 reads CASSELRGQNQPQHF. CDR3 nucleotides: TGTGCCAGCAGTGAACTCCGGGGGCAAAATCAGCCCCAGCATTTT.